Listed below are T cell receptor beta chains from one sample, sequenced in a study of OX40 agonist ivuxolimab in advanced cancers. The repertoire was sequenced with immunoSEQ multiplex PCR; TCRdb's copy has only in-frame clones and lacks some. The data hold 76,000 or so clones, with almost 85% observed a single time. Specimen: CD4+ or CD8+ T cells sorted from blood, collected in a trial of the OX40 agonist ivuxolimab. Receptors were obtained from an adult with an advanced solid tumor such as melanoma, head and neck, liver or kidney cancer. CDR3s include the opening cysteine and the closing phenylalanine or tryptophan. The D gene is left open where the match is weak. Where a row states a size, it is once, few, many or the class of an expanded clone; other rows omit it.

V: TRBV27
size: few
J: TRBJ1-2
D: -
CDR3: CASSSLFIWDELSRNSYTF
DNA: TGTGCCAGCAGTTCACTTTTTATCTGGGACGAACTATCTCGAAATAGCTACACCTTC

V: TRBV5-1
size: -
J: TRBJ2-5
D: -
CDR3: CASCMGAGAPQETQYF
DNA: TGCGCCAGCTGCATGGGGGCGGGGGCGCCCCAGGAGACCCAGTACTTC

V: TRBV18
size: -
J: TRBJ2-2
D: TRBD1
CDR3: CASSQDRGLTGELFF
DNA: TGTGCCAGCTCACAAGACAGGGGGCTTACCGGGGAGCTGTTTTTT

V: TRBV9
size: -
J: TRBJ2-1
D: -
CDR3: CASSVETGVTYNEQFF
DNA: TGTGCCAGCAGCGTAGAGACCGGGGTGACCTACAATGAGCAGTTCTTC

V: TRBV7-9
size: -
J: TRBJ2-5
D: -
CDR3: CASSLAGETQYF
DNA: TGTGCCAGCAGCTTAGCGGGAGAGACCCAGTACTTC

V: TRBV6-1
size: -
J: TRBJ1-1
D: -
CDR3: CASSTKGNTEAFF
DNA: TGTGCCAGCAGTACAAAAGGGAACACTGAAGCTTTCTTT

V: TRBV6-6
size: -
J: TRBJ1-1
D: -
CDR3: CASSSNSGNTEAFF
DNA: TGTGCCAGCAGTTCCAATTCGGGGAACACTGAAGCTTTCTTT

V: TRBV7-2
size: -
J: TRBJ1-2
D: TRBD1
CDR3: CASSTSGTENYGYTF
DNA: TGTGCCAGCAGCACCTCCGGGACAGAAAATTATGGCTACACCTTC

V: TRBV5-1
size: -
J: TRBJ2-3
D: -
CDR3: CASSLNADTQYF
DNA: TGCGCCAGCAGCTTGAACGCAGATACGCAGTATTTT

V: TRBV19
size: -
J: TRBJ1-1
D: -
CDR3: CASGDAGNTEAFF
DNA: TGTGCCAGCGGAGATGCGGGGAACACTGAAGCTTTCTTT

V: TRBV11-2
size: -
J: TRBJ2-7
D: -
CDR3: CASSLQGGESYEQYF
DNA: TGTGCCAGCAGCTTACAGGGCGGGGAATCCTACGAGCAGTACTTC

V: TRBV7-6
size: -
J: TRBJ2-7
D: -
CDR3: CASSLAGSNQQEQYF
DNA: TGTGCCAGCAGCTTAGCGGGTTCCAATCAACAGGAGCAGTACTTC

V: TRBV27
size: -
J: TRBJ1-2
D: TRBD1
CDR3: CASSREGAGYGYTF
DNA: TGTGCCAGCAGTCGAGAGGGGGCTGGTTATGGCTACACCTTC

V: TRBV4-1
size: -
J: TRBJ2-5
D: -
CDR3: CASSYVLSYQETQYF
DNA: TGCGCCAGCAGTTACGTGCTCTCGTACCAAGAGACCCAGTACTTC

V: TRBV4-1
size: -
J: TRBJ2-2
D: -
CDR3: CASSHGERTGELFF
DNA: TGCGCCAGCAGCCATGGGGAACGCACCGGGGAGCTGTTTTTT

V: TRBV9
size: -
J: TRBJ1-3
D: -
CDR3: CASSLRAVSGNTIYF
DNA: TGTGCCAGCAGCCTCAGGGCGGTCTCTGGAAACACCATATATTTT

V: TRBV7-2
size: -
J: TRBJ1-2
D: -
CDR3: CASSPDSYGYTF
DNA: TGTGCCAGCAGCCCTGACAGTTATGGCTACACCTTC

V: TRBV7-9
size: -
J: TRBJ1-4
D: TRBD1
CDR3: CASSGQGTNEKLFF
DNA: TGTGCCAGCAGCGGACAGGGGACTAATGAAAAACTGTTTTTT

V: TRBV7-2
size: -
J: TRBJ2-5
D: TRBD2
CDR3: CASSLAGLAMGETQYF
DNA: TGTGCCAGCAGCTTAGCCGGACTAGCGATGGGAGAGACCCAGTACTTC

V: TRBV12-5
size: few
J: TRBJ1-1
D: -
CDR3: CASGYHDDEAFF
DNA: TGTGCTAGTGGGTACCATGATGATGAAGCTTTCTTT

V: TRBV2
size: -
J: TRBJ2-3
D: -
CDR3: CASRPGYTDTQYF
DNA: TGTGCCAGTAGACCGGGGTACACAGATACGCAGTATTTT

V: TRBV11-2
size: -
J: TRBJ2-7
D: TRBD2
CDR3: CASSLDPGGTYEQYF
DNA: TGTGCCAGCAGCTTAGATCCGGGGGGAACCTACGAGCAGTACTTC

V: TRBV6-5
size: -
J: TRBJ2-1
D: -
CDR3: CASSYPGNGEQFF
DNA: TGTGCCAGCAGTTACCCAGGGAATGGTGAGCAGTTCTTC

V: TRBV27
size: -
J: TRBJ1-4
D: TRBD1
CDR3: CASRLHDRGLEKLFF
DNA: TGTGCCAGCAGGTTACACGACAGGGGGCTTGAAAAACTGTTTTTT

V: TRBV9
size: -
J: TRBJ1-1
D: -
CDR3: CASSAGGSTEAFF
DNA: TGTGCCAGCAGCGCCGGGGGTAGCACTGAAGCTTTCTTT

V: TRBV6-5
size: -
J: TRBJ1-1
D: -
CDR3: CACREWDTEAFF
DNA: TGTGCCTGCAGGGAGTGGGACACTGAAGCTTTCTTT

V: TRBV2
size: -
J: TRBJ2-3
D: TRBD2
CDR3: CASSEGSGGIKDTQYF
DNA: TGTGCCAGCAGTGAAGGGTCGGGGGGGATCAAGGATACGCAGTATTTT

V: TRBV5-6
size: -
J: TRBJ2-7
D: TRBD2
CDR3: CASSREGRQYF
DNA: TGTGCCAGCAGCAGGGAGGGTAGGCAGTACTTC

V: TRBV5-6
size: -
J: TRBJ2-7
D: -
CDR3: CASSPRGFYEQYF
DNA: TGTGCCAGCAGCCCGCGGGGCTTCTACGAGCAGTACTTC

V: TRBV19
size: -
J: TRBJ2-5
D: TRBD2
CDR3: CASSGGGETQYF
DNA: TGTGCCAGTAGTGGCGGGGGAGAGACCCAGTACTTC

V: TRBV9
size: few
J: TRBJ1-2
D: -
CDR3: CASSPLSSPPVLYGYTF
DNA: TGTGCCAGCAGCCCGTTAAGCAGCCCGCCGGTTCTCTATGGCTACACCTTC

V: TRBV11-2
size: -
J: TRBJ2-7
D: -
CDR3: CASSLLTRNEQYF
DNA: TGTGCCAGCAGCCTCCTCACTCGGAACGAGCAGTACTTC

V: TRBV9
size: -
J: TRBJ1-2
D: -
CDR3: CASRASLGEGTGYGYTF
DNA: TGTGCCAGCAGAGCCAGCCTGGGAGAGGGCACAGGATATGGCTACACCTTC

V: TRBV5-1
size: -
J: TRBJ2-7
D: -
CDR3: CATRVAPSSYEQYF
DNA: TGCGCAACTAGGGTGGCGCCCAGCTCCTACGAGCAGTACTTC

V: TRBV19
size: -
J: TRBJ1-2
D: -
CDR3: CASSSPRENYGYTF
DNA: TGTGCCAGTAGTTCGCCCAGGGAAAACTATGGCTACACCTTC

V: TRBV19
size: -
J: TRBJ2-7
D: TRBD1
CDR3: CASSPPRTGGGEQYF
DNA: TGTGCCAGTAGCCCCCCCCGGACAGGGGGTGGCGAGCAGTACTTC

V: TRBV19
size: -
J: TRBJ2-7
D: -
CDR3: CASKSRRSSYEQYF
DNA: TGTGCCAGTAAGAGCAGAAGGAGCTCCTACGAGCAGTACTTC